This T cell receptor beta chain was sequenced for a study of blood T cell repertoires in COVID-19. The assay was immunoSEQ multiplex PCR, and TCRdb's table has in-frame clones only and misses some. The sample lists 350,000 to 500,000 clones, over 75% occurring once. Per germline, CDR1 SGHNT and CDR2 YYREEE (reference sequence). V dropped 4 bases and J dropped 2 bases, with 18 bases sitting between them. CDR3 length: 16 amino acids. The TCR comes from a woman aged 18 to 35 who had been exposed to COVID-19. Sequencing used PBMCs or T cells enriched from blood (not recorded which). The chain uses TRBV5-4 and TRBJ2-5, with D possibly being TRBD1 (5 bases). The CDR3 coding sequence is TGTGCCAGCAGCCATGCGCTGCAGGGCCCGCAAGAGACCCAGTACTTC. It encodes CASSHALQGPQETQYF.